The rows below give T cell receptor beta chains drawn from one sample of a study of OX40 agonist ivuxolimab in advanced cancers. Libraries were prepared by immunoSEQ multiplex PCR; TCRdb keeps only in-frame clonotypes and omits some of them. The sample contains some 22,000 clones, about 90% of which appear only once. The material sequenced was CD4+ or CD8+ T cells sorted from blood, taken in a trial of the OX40 agonist ivuxolimab. The receptors derive from an adult with an advanced solid tumor such as melanoma, head and neck, liver or kidney cancer. The CDR3 runs from the conserved cysteine through the conserved F or W. The order of the fields is CDR3 protein, CDR3 DNA, CDR3 length, J gene, clone size, V gene, D gene. The D gene is left open where the match is weak. Not all rows give a size; the values are once, few, many and, for expanded clones, a class.

CDR3aa: CASSTQTGELFF
CDR3nt: TGTGCCAGCAGTACCCAAACCGGGGAGCTGTTTTTT
len: 12
j_gene: TRBJ2-2
abundance: .
v_gene: TRBV27
d_gene: .

CDR3aa: CASSPPDPISYEQYF
CDR3nt: TGTGCCAGCAGTCCGCCCGACCCGATTTCCTACGAGCAGTACTTC
len: 15
j_gene: TRBJ2-7
abundance: .
v_gene: TRBV27
d_gene: .

CDR3aa: CASTQRTEPITEAFF
CDR3nt: TGTGCCAGCACCCAAAGGACAGAACCGATCACTGAAGCTTTCTTT
len: 15
j_gene: TRBJ1-1
abundance: .
v_gene: TRBV6-6
d_gene: .

CDR3aa: CASSLETGGSPLHF
CDR3nt: TGCGCCAGCAGCTTGGAGACAGGCGGTTCACCCCTCCACTTT
len: 14
j_gene: TRBJ1-6
abundance: .
v_gene: TRBV5-1
d_gene: .

CDR3aa: CASSWDGGSAYEQYF
CDR3nt: TGTGCCAGCAGCTGGGACGGGGGAAGCGCCTACGAGCAGTACTTC
len: 15
j_gene: TRBJ2-7
abundance: .
v_gene: TRBV27
d_gene: .

CDR3aa: CASSLGTGIYSYEQYF
CDR3nt: TGTGCCAGCAGCTTGGGGACAGGGATATACTCCTACGAGCAGTACTTC
len: 16
j_gene: TRBJ2-7
abundance: .
v_gene: TRBV7-9
d_gene: TRBD1

CDR3aa: CASSLGATEAFF
CDR3nt: TGTGCCAGCAGTTTGGGGGCAACTGAAGCTTTCTTT
len: 12
j_gene: TRBJ1-1
abundance: .
v_gene: TRBV7-9
d_gene: .

CDR3aa: CATSPRDSPYEQYF
CDR3nt: TGTGCCACCAGCCCACGGGACAGCCCCTACGAGCAGTACTTC
len: 14
j_gene: TRBJ2-7
abundance: .
v_gene: TRBV15
d_gene: TRBD1

CDR3aa: CSVELGSANYGYTF
CDR3nt: TGCAGCGTTGAACTGGGGTCAGCTAACTATGGCTACACCTTC
len: 14
j_gene: TRBJ1-2
abundance: .
v_gene: TRBV29-1
d_gene: .

CDR3aa: CSVLGTGTLYEQYF
CDR3nt: TGCAGCGTTCTTGGAACGGGGACTCTCTACGAGCAGTACTTC
len: 14
j_gene: TRBJ2-7
abundance: .
v_gene: TRBV29-1
d_gene: .

CDR3aa: CASSLDRTGGEQYF
CDR3nt: TGTGCCAGCAGCTTAGACCGGACAGGGGGCGAGCAGTACTTC
len: 14
j_gene: TRBJ2-7
abundance: .
v_gene: TRBV7-9
d_gene: TRBD1

CDR3aa: CASSLVLGAGYTF
CDR3nt: TGTGCCAGCAGTTTGGTTCTGGGGGCTGGCTACACCTTC
len: 13
j_gene: TRBJ1-2
abundance: once
v_gene: TRBV28
d_gene: .

CDR3aa: CASSLGGGEMNTEAFF
CDR3nt: TGTGCCAGTAGCCTCGGGGGAGGGGAAATGAACACTGAAGCTTTCTTT
len: 16
j_gene: TRBJ1-1
abundance: .
v_gene: TRBV19
d_gene: .

CDR3aa: CASSFGDTEAFF
CDR3nt: TGTGCCAGCAGCTTTGGGGACACTGAAGCTTTCTTT
len: 12
j_gene: TRBJ1-1
abundance: .
v_gene: TRBV7-9
d_gene: .

CDR3aa: CASSLYPGGGEPQHF
CDR3nt: TGTGCCAGCAGCTTGTACCCGGGGGGCGGCGAGCCCCAGCATTTT
len: 15
j_gene: TRBJ1-5
abundance: .
v_gene: TRBV5-5
d_gene: .

CDR3aa: CASSEGYSTDTQYF
CDR3nt: TGTGCCAGCAGTGAAGGTTATAGCACAGATACGCAGTATTTT
len: 14
j_gene: TRBJ2-3
abundance: .
v_gene: TRBV6-5
d_gene: .

CDR3aa: CASSQPGLFVDTQYF
CDR3nt: TGTGCCAGCAGCCAACCGGGACTCTTTGTAGATACGCAGTATTTT
len: 15
j_gene: TRBJ2-3
abundance: .
v_gene: TRBV4-2
d_gene: .

CDR3aa: CASSLEGRGPDTQYF
CDR3nt: TGTGCCAGCAGCTTAGAAGGAAGGGGGCCAGATACGCAGTATTTT
len: 15
j_gene: TRBJ2-3
abundance: .
v_gene: TRBV7-2
d_gene: TRBD1

CDR3aa: CASALAGALNEQFF
CDR3nt: TGTGCCTCCGCGTTGGCGGGGGCCCTAAATGAGCAGTTCTTC
len: 14
j_gene: TRBJ2-1
abundance: .
v_gene: TRBV30
d_gene: .

CDR3aa: CASSQRQGANYGYTF
CDR3nt: TGTGCCAGCAGCCAAAGACAGGGAGCTAACTATGGCTACACCTTC
len: 15
j_gene: TRBJ1-2
abundance: .
v_gene: TRBV7-6
d_gene: TRBD1

CDR3aa: CASRFTGYGYTF
CDR3nt: TGTGCCAGCAGGTTCACGGGGTATGGCTACACCTTC
len: 12
j_gene: TRBJ1-2
abundance: .
v_gene: TRBV5-4
d_gene: .

CDR3aa: CASSMGGYNEQFF
CDR3nt: TGTGCCAGCAGTATGGGGGGGTACAATGAGCAGTTCTTC
len: 13
j_gene: TRBJ2-1
abundance: .
v_gene: TRBV27
d_gene: TRBD2

CDR3aa: CASNLAGFNEQFF
CDR3nt: TGTGCCAGTAACCTAGCGGGGTTCAATGAGCAGTTCTTC
len: 13
j_gene: TRBJ2-1
abundance: .
v_gene: TRBV19
d_gene: TRBD2

CDR3aa: CASSPRDRINTGELFF
CDR3nt: TGTGCCAGCAGCCCTAGGGACAGAATAAACACCGGGGAGCTGTTTTTT
len: 16
j_gene: TRBJ2-2
abundance: .
v_gene: TRBV5-6
d_gene: TRBD1

CDR3aa: CASSYDREETQYF
CDR3nt: TGTGCCAGCAGTTACGACAGGGAAGAGACCCAGTACTTC
len: 13
j_gene: TRBJ2-5
abundance: .
v_gene: TRBV6-5
d_gene: TRBD1

CDR3aa: CASSLDSTYEQYF
CDR3nt: TGTGCCAGTAGTCTCGACAGTACCTACGAGCAGTACTTC
len: 13
j_gene: TRBJ2-7
abundance: .
v_gene: TRBV19
d_gene: .

CDR3aa: CASSPTGGAGTDTQYF
CDR3nt: TGTGCCAGTAGTCCCACAGGGGGCGCGGGGACAGATACGCAGTATTTT
len: 16
j_gene: TRBJ2-3
abundance: .
v_gene: TRBV19
d_gene: TRBD1

CDR3aa: CASSQEGNEQYF
CDR3nt: TGCGCCAGCAGCCAAGAAGGGAACGAGCAGTACTTC
len: 12
j_gene: TRBJ2-7
abundance: .
v_gene: TRBV4-3
d_gene: .

CDR3aa: CASSYAGGSTDTQYF
CDR3nt: TGTGCCAGCAGTTACGCGGGGGGCAGCACAGATACGCAGTATTTT
len: 15
j_gene: TRBJ2-3
abundance: .
v_gene: TRBV6-5
d_gene: TRBD2

CDR3aa: CASSQAHGPSYEQYF
CDR3nt: TGCGCCAGCAGCCAAGCGCACGGTCCCTCCTACGAGCAGTACTTC
len: 15
j_gene: TRBJ2-7
abundance: .
v_gene: TRBV4-1
d_gene: .

CDR3aa: CASSRQPLAKNIQYF
CDR3nt: TGTGCCAGCAGTCGACAGCCGCTAGCCAAAAACATTCAGTACTTC
len: 15
j_gene: TRBJ2-4
abundance: few
v_gene: TRBV28
d_gene: .

CDR3aa: CASSQAGGYEQYF
CDR3nt: TGTGCCAGCAGCCAAGCGGGGGGCTACGAGCAGTACTTC
len: 13
j_gene: TRBJ2-7
abundance: .
v_gene: TRBV14
d_gene: TRBD2

CDR3aa: CASSLLAGLNEKLFF
CDR3nt: TGTGCCAGCAGTTTATTAGCTGGACTTAATGAAAAACTGTTTTTT
len: 15
j_gene: TRBJ1-4
abundance: .
v_gene: TRBV28
d_gene: .

CDR3aa: CAWNVGVGEQYF
CDR3nt: TGTGCCTGGAATGTTGGGGTTGGCGAGCAGTACTTC
len: 12
j_gene: TRBJ2-7
abundance: once
v_gene: TRBV30
d_gene: .

CDR3aa: CASTDRGYNEQFF
CDR3nt: TGTGCCAGCACTGACCGGGGCTACAATGAGCAGTTCTTC
len: 13
j_gene: TRBJ2-1
abundance: .
v_gene: TRBV27
d_gene: .

CDR3aa: CASSLRTASGANVLTF
CDR3nt: TGTGCCAGCAGCTTACGGACAGCCTCTGGGGCCAACGTCCTGACTTTC
len: 16
j_gene: TRBJ2-6
abundance: .
v_gene: TRBV11-3
d_gene: .

CDR3aa: CASSFWGYSNQPQHF
CDR3nt: TGTGCCAGCAGCTTTTGGGGGTATAGCAATCAGCCCCAGCATTTT
len: 15
j_gene: TRBJ1-5
abundance: .
v_gene: TRBV5-5
d_gene: .

CDR3aa: CASSQVGRNEQFF
CDR3nt: TGCGCCAGCAGCCAAGTAGGGCGGAATGAGCAGTTCTTC
len: 13
j_gene: TRBJ2-1
abundance: .
v_gene: TRBV4-1
d_gene: .

CDR3aa: CASSPSFGNTEAFF
CDR3nt: TGCGCCAGCAGCCCGAGTTTCGGGAACACTGAAGCTTTCTTT
len: 14
j_gene: TRBJ1-1
abundance: .
v_gene: TRBV4-1
d_gene: .

CDR3aa: CASSYVGGEAFF
CDR3nt: TGTGCCAGCAGTTACGTTGGTGGTGAAGCTTTCTTT
len: 12
j_gene: TRBJ1-1
abundance: .
v_gene: TRBV6-5
d_gene: .

CDR3aa: CASSPGQGVLSGANVLTF
CDR3nt: TGTGCCAGCAGCCCCGGACAGGGAGTCCTCTCTGGGGCCAACGTCCTGACTTTC
len: 18
j_gene: TRBJ2-6
abundance: .
v_gene: TRBV4-2
d_gene: TRBD1

CDR3aa: CASSTKNLAGTYEQYF
CDR3nt: TGTGCCAGCAGCACCAAAAACCTAGCGGGGACCTACGAGCAGTACTTC
len: 16
j_gene: TRBJ2-7
abundance: .
v_gene: TRBV7-2
d_gene: TRBD2

CDR3aa: CASSETLDSGSYEQYF
CDR3nt: TGTGCCAGCAGTGAGACTCTAGACAGTGGAAGCTACGAGCAGTACTTC
len: 16
j_gene: TRBJ2-7
abundance: .
v_gene: TRBV2
d_gene: .

CDR3aa: CASRLTGGNTGELFF
CDR3nt: TGTGCCAGCAGACTGACAGGGGGGAACACCGGGGAGCTGTTTTTT
len: 15
j_gene: TRBJ2-2
abundance: .
v_gene: TRBV27
d_gene: TRBD1

CDR3aa: CASSGEGGSQGANQPQHF
CDR3nt: TGTGCCAGTAGTGGAGAAGGGGGGAGTCAGGGGGCCAATCAGCCCCAGCATTTT
len: 18
j_gene: TRBJ1-5
abundance: .
v_gene: TRBV19
d_gene: TRBD1

CDR3aa: CATSTYPRQGDSPLHF
CDR3nt: TGTGCCACCAGCACTTACCCAAGACAGGGGGATTCACCCCTCCACTTT
len: 16
j_gene: TRBJ1-6
abundance: .
v_gene: TRBV15
d_gene: TRBD1

CDR3aa: CASSQTLLVDYTF
CDR3nt: TGTGCCAGCAGTCAGACCTTACTCGTTGACTACACCTTC
len: 13
j_gene: TRBJ1-2
abundance: .
v_gene: TRBV6-5
d_gene: .

CDR3aa: CASSKARVYGYTF
CDR3nt: TGTGCCAGCAGCAAAGCGCGAGTCTATGGCTACACCTTC
len: 13
j_gene: TRBJ1-2
abundance: .
v_gene: TRBV21-1
d_gene: .

CDR3aa: CSVLGDSGTGELFF
CDR3nt: TGCAGCGTTTTAGGCGATAGCGGAACCGGGGAGCTGTTTTTT
len: 14
j_gene: TRBJ2-2
abundance: once
v_gene: TRBV29-1
d_gene: .

CDR3aa: CATMTGNLNYGYTF
CDR3nt: TGTGCCACCATGACAGGCAACCTTAACTATGGCTACACCTTC
len: 14
j_gene: TRBJ1-2
abundance: .
v_gene: TRBV10-3
d_gene: .

CDR3aa: CASSWGGSEQYF
CDR3nt: TGTGCCAGCAGCTGGGGGGGGAGCGAGCAGTACTTC
len: 12
j_gene: TRBJ2-7
abundance: .
v_gene: TRBV5-4
d_gene: TRBD2

CDR3aa: CASSLDRNYYTF
CDR3nt: TGTGCCAGCAGCTTGGACCGGAATTACTACACCTTC
len: 12
j_gene: TRBJ1-2
abundance: .
v_gene: TRBV5-4
d_gene: .

CDR3aa: CASSQMNSYANIQYF
CDR3nt: TGTGCCAGCAGCCAAATGAACTCATACGCCAACATTCAGTACTTC
len: 15
j_gene: TRBJ2-4
abundance: .
v_gene: TRBV5-6
d_gene: .

CDR3aa: CASSDRGQGFFSEAFF
CDR3nt: TGTGCCAGCAGCGATAGGGGACAGGGTTTTTTCTCCGAAGCTTTCTTT
len: 16
j_gene: TRBJ1-1
abundance: .
v_gene: TRBV5-6
d_gene: TRBD1

CDR3aa: CASSDPTANTGELFF
CDR3nt: TGTGCCAGCAGTGACCCGACAGCGAACACCGGGGAGCTGTTTTTT
len: 15
j_gene: TRBJ2-2
abundance: .
v_gene: TRBV6-4
d_gene: .

CDR3aa: CASRLTFQETQYF
CDR3nt: TGCGCCAGCCGGCTGACATTTCAAGAGACCCAGTACTTC
len: 13
j_gene: TRBJ2-5
abundance: .
v_gene: TRBV5-1
d_gene: .

CDR3aa: CASSFKGGLNEKLFF
CDR3nt: TGTGCCAGCAGTTTTAAGGGGGGCCTTAATGAAAAACTGTTTTTT
len: 15
j_gene: TRBJ1-4
abundance: .
v_gene: TRBV6-1
d_gene: .